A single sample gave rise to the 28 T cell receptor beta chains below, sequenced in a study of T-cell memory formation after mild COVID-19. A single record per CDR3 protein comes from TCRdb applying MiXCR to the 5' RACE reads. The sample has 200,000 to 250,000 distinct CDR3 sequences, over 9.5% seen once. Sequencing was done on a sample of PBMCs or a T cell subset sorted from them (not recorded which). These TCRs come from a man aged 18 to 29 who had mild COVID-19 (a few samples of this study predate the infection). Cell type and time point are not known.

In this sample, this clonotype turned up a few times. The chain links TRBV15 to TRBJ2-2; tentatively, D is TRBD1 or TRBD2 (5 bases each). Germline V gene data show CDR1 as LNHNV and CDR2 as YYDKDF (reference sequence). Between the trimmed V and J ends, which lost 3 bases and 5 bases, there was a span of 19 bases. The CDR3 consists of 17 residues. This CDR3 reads CATSRAPPGRGTGELFF. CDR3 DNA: TGTGCCACCAGCAGGGCCCCCCCGGGACGAGGGACCGGGGAGCTGTTTTTT.

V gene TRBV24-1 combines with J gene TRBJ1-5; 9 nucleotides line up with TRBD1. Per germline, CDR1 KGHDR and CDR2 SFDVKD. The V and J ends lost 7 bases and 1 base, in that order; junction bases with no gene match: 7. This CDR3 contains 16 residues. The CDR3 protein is CATSYSGTGSNQPQHF. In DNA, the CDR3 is TGTGCCACCAGCTATTCCGGGACAGGGAGCAATCAGCCCCAGCATTTT.

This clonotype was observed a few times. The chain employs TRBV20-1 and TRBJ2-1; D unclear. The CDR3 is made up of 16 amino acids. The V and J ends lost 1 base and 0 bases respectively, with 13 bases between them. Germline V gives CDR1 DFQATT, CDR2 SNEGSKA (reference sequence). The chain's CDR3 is CSARAADSSSYNEQFF. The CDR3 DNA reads TGCAGTGCTAGAGCGGCAGACTCTAGCTCCTACAATGAGCAGTTCTTC.

Written as DNA, the CDR3 is TGCGCCAGCAGCACAATCGGGACAACTAAGGATTCACCCCTCCACTTT. This sequence encodes CASSTIGTTKDSPLHF. The chain employs TRBV5-1 and TRBJ1-6; weak D call: TRBD1 (6 bases). CDR1 SGHRS and CDR2 YFSETQ come from the germline V gene. The CDR3 covers 16 residues. V was shortened by 4 bases and J by 8 bases, with 19 bases between the two germline ends.

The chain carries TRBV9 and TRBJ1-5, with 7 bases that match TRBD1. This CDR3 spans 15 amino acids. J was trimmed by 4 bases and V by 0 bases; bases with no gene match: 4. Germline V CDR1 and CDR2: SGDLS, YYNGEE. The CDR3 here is CASSVGAGGNQPQHF. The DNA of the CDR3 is TGTGCCAGCAGCGTAGGGGCAGGGGGAAATCAGCCCCAGCATTTT.

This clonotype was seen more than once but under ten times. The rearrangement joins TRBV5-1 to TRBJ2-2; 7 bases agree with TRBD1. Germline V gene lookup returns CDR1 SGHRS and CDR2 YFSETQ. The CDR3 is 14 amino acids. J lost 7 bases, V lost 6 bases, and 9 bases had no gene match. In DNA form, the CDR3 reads TGCGCCAGCACCCAAACAGGGGCGGGCGGGGAGCTGTTTTTT. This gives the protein CASTQTGAGGELFF.

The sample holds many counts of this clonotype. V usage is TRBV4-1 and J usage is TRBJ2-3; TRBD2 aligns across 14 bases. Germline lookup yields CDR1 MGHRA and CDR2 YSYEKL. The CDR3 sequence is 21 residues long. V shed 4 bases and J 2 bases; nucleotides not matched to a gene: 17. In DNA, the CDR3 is TGCGCCAGCAGCCGGCATTCCCCTGGGACTAGCGGGGGTGGGATCACAGATACGCAGTATTTT. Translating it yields CASSRHSPGTSGGGITDTQYF.

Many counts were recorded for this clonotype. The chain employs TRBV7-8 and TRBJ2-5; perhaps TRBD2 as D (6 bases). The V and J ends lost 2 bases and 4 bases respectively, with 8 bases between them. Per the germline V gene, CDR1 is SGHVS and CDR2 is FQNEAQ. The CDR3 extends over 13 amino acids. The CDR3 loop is CASSLMGGETQYF. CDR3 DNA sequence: TGTGCCAGCAGCTTAATGGGAGGAGAGACCCAGTACTTC. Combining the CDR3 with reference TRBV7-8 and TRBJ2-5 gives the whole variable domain GAGVSQSPRYKVAKRGQDVALRCDPISGHVSLFWYQQALGQGPEFLTYFQNEAQLDKSGLPSDRFFAERPEGSVSTLKIQRTQQEDSAVYLCASSLMGGETQYFGPGTRLLVL.

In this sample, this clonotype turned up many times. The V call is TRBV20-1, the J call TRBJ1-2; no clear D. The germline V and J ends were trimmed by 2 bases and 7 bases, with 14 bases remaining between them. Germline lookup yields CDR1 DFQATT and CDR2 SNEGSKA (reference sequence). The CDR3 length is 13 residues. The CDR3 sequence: CSARQVGSSGYTF. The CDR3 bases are TGCAGTGCTAGACAGGTGGGCTCCTCTGGCTACACCTTC.

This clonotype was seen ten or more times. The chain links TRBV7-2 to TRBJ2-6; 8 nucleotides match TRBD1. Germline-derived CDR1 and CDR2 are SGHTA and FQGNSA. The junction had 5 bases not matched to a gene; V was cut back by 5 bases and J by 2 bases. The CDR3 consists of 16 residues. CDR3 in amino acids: CASSTRTGPGANVLTF. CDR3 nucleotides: TGTGCCAGCAGCACCCGGACAGGGCCTGGGGCCAACGTCCTGACTTTC.

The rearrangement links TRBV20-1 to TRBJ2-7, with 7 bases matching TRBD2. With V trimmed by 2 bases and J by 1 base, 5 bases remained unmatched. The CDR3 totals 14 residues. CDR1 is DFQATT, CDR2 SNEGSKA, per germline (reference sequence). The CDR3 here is CSARRWRESYEQYF. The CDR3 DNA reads TGCAGTGCTAGAAGGTGGCGGGAGTCCTACGAGCAGTACTTC.

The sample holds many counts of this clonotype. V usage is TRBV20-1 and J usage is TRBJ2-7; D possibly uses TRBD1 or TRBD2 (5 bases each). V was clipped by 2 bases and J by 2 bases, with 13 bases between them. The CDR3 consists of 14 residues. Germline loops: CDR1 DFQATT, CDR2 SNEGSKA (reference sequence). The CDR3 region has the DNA TGCAGTGCTAGACGGATGGGGGTGGCCTACGAGCAGTACTTC. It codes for CSARRMGVAYEQYF.

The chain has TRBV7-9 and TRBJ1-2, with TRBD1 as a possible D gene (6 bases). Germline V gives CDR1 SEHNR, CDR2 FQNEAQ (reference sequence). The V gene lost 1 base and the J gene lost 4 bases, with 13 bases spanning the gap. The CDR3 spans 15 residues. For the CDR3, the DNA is TGTGCCAGCAGCTTAGAGGCAGGGGCCACCTATGGCTACACCTTC. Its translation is CASSLEAGATYGYTF.

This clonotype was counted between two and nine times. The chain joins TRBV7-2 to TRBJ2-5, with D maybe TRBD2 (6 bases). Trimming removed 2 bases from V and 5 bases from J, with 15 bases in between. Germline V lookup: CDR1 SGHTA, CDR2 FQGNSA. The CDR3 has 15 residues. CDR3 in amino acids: CASSLSAGSGETQYF. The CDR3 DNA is TGTGCCAGCAGCTTATCCGCGGGATCCGGGGAGACCCAGTACTTC.

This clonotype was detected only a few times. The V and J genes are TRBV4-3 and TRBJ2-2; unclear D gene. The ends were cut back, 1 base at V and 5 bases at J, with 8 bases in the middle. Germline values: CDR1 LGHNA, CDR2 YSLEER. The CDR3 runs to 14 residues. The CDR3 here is CASSQGRETGELFF. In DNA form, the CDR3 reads TGCGCCAGCAGCCAAGGACGAGAAACCGGGGAGCTGTTTTTT.

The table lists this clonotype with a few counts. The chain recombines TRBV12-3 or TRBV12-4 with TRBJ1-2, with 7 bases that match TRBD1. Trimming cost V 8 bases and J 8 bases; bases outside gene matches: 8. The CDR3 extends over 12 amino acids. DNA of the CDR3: TGTGCCAGCGGGATTACAGGGGACGGCTACACCTTC. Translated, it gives CASGITGDGYTF.

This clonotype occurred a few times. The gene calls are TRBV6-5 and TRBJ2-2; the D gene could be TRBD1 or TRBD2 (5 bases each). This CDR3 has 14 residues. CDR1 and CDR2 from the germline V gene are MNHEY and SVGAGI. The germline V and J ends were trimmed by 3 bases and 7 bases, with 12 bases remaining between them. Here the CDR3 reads CASSYYGGNGELFF. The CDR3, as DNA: TGTGCCAGCAGTTATTATGGGGGTAACGGGGAGCTGTTTTTT.

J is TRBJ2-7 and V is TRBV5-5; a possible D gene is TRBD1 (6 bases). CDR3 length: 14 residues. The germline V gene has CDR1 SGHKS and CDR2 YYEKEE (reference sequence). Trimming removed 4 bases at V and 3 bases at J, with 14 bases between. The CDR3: CASSLRTDSYEQYV. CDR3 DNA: TGTGCCAGCAGCCTCCGGACGGACAGCTACGAGCAGTACGTC.

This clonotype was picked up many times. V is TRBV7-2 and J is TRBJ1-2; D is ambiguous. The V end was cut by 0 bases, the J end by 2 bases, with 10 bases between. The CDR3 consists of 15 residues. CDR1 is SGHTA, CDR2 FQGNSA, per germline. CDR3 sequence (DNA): TGTGCCAGCAGCTTAGCAACCGGGAGGAACTATGGCTACACCTTC. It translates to CASSLATGRNYGYTF.

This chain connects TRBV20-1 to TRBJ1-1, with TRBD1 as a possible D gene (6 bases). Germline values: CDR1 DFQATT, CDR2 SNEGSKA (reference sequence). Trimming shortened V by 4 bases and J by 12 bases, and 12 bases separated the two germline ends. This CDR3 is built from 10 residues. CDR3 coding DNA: TGCAGTGCTACAGAGGGGGGGTCTTTCTTT. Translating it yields CSATEGGSFF.

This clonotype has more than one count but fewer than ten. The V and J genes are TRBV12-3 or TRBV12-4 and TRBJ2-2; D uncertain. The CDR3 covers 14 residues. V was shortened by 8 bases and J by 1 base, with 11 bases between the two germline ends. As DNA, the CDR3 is TGTGCCAGCTCTACGCACAGGAACACCGGGGAGCTGTTTTTT. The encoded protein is CASSTHRNTGELFF.

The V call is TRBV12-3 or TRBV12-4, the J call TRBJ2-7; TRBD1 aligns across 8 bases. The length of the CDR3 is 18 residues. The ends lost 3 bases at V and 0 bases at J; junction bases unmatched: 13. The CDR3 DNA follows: TGTGCCAGCAGTTTCCGATCGTATTTGGGACAGGACTCCTACGAGCAGTACTTC. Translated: CASSFRSYLGQDSYEQYF.

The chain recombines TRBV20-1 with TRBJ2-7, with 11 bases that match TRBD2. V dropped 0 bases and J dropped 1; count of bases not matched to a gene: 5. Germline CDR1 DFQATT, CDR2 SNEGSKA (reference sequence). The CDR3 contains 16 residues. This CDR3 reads CSAREILAGGSYEQYF. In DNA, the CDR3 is TGCAGTGCTAGAGAGATCCTAGCGGGGGGTTCCTACGAGCAGTACTTC.

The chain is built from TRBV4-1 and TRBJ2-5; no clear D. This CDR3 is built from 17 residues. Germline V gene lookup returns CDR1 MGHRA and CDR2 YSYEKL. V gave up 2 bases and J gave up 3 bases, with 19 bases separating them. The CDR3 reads CASSQFHLIGREETQYF. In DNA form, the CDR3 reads TGCGCCAGCAGCCAATTCCACCTTATTGGTAGGGAAGAGACCCAGTACTTC.

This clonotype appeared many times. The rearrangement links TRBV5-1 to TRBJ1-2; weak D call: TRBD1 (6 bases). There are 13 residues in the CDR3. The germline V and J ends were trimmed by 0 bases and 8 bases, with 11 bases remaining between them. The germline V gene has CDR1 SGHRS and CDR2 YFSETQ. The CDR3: CASSLVGGYGYTF. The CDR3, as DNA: TGCGCCAGCAGCTTGGTTGGGGGCTACGGCTACACCTTC.

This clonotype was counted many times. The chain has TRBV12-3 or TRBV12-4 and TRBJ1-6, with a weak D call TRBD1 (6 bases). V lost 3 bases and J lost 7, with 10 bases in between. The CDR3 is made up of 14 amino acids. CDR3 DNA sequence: TGTGCCAGCAGTTTTCAGGGGCCCAATTCACCCCTCCACTTT. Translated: CASSFQGPNSPLHF.

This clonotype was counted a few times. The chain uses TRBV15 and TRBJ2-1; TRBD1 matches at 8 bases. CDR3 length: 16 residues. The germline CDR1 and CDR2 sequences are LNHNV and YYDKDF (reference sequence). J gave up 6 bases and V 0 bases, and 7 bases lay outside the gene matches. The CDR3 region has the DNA TGTGCCACCAGCAGAGATCCACAGGGGGAAGGCAATGAGCAGTTCTTC. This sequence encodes CATSRDPQGEGNEQFF.

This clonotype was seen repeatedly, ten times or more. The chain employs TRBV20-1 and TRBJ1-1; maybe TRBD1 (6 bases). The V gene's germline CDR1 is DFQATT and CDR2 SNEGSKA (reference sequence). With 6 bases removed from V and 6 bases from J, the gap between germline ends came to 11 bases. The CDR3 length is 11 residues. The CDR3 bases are TGCAGTGCCACAGGGTTCTCTGAAGCTTTCTTT. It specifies CSATGFSEAFF.